The 21 T cell receptor beta chains listed next were all sequenced from one sample in a study of memory CD8 T cells in hepatitis C reinfection. Indicated time point: peak reinfection, 3 to 8 weeks after reinfection detection. TCR sequencing was done directly ex vivo on sorted cells, without expansion in vitro. Sequencing used immunoSEQ multiplex PCR; TCRdb keeps in-frame clones, though not all of them. The table includes a few thousand clones, 85% to 90% detected once. Sequenced input: naive CD8+ T cells sorted from blood. The receptors come from a man aged 50-59 years with hepatitis C virus infection.

The rearrangement uses TRBV19 and TRBJ2-2; D remains unclear. This CDR3 is built from 13 residues. CDR1 is LNHDA and CDR2 is SQIVND in the germline V gene (reference sequence). Trimming took 3 bases from V and 7 from J, leaving 9 bases between them. DNA for the CDR3: TGTGCCAGTAGTATCGAGGTTAACGGGGAGCTGTTTTTT. This sequence encodes CASSIEVNGELFF.

The chain recombines TRBV11-2 with TRBJ2-7; 7 nucleotides line up with TRBD2. After removal of 0 bases from V and 3 bases from J, the junction contained 5 bases not matched to a gene. The CDR3 contains 15 residues. Germline values: CDR1 SGHAT, CDR2 FQNNGV. This CDR3 reads CASSLDRGDGYEQYF. CDR3 coding DNA: TGTGCCAGCAGCTTAGATCGGGGGGACGGCTACGAGCAGTACTTC.

The chain links TRBV2 to TRBJ2-7, with D possibly matching TRBD2 (5 bases). Deletions cut 8 bases from V and 4 bases from J, with 9 bases between. Per the germline V gene, CDR1 is SNHLY and CDR2 is FYNNEI. The CDR3 contains 11 residues. Written as DNA, the CDR3 is TGTGCCAGCGGGGTAGCGTACGAGCAGTACTTC. It is translated as CASGVAYEQYF.

J is TRBJ1-4 and V is TRBV11-2; no reliable D call. This CDR3 contains 18 residues. CDR1 is SGHAT, CDR2 FQNNGV, per germline. V lost 0 bases and J 8 bases, leaving 22 bases between the germline ends. The CDR3 DNA reads TGTGCCAGCAGCTTAGATCCACTAATGAACCCAACCAACGAAAAACTGTTTTTT. It specifies CASSLDPLMNPTNEKLFF.

Notes on this clone: Other DNA sequences in this specimen translate into the identical CDR3. The rearrangement uses TRBV9 and TRBJ2-7; 10 positions agree with TRBD1. The V and J ends lost 0 bases and 7 bases, in that order; junction bases with no gene match: 7. Germline V gene lookup returns CDR1 SGDLS and CDR2 YYNGEE. This CDR3 region has 15 residues. The CDR3 sequence: CASSVERQGAQEQYF. CDR3 nucleotides: TGTGCCAGCAGCGTAGAGAGACAGGGGGCGCAGGAGCAGTACTTC.

The rearrangement joins TRBV15 to TRBJ2-3; TRBD2 matches at 9 bases. Trimming removed 4 bases from V and 1 base from J; junction bases left unmatched: 3. The CDR3 loop spans 15 amino acids. Germline V lookup: CDR1 LNHNV, CDR2 YYDKDF (reference sequence). In nucleotides, the CDR3 is TGTGCCACCAGCAAAGTAGCGGGAGGCACAGATACGCAGTATTTT. It is translated as CATSKVAGGTDTQYF.

On this clone: The junction differs from germline at one of its ends, possibly a read error. The identical CDR3 is also encoded by other nucleotide sequences in the sample. The V gene is TRBV19, the J gene TRBJ1-1, with D perhaps matching TRBD1 (5 bases). There are 11 residues in the CDR3. Germline V gene data show CDR1 as LNHDA and CDR2 as SQIVND (reference sequence). CDR3 protein: CASSIRVEAFF. For the CDR3, the DNA is TGTGCTAGTAGTATCAGGGTAGAAGCTTTCTTT.

The chain carries TRBV7-3 and TRBJ2-1, with TRBD2 matching over 13 bases. The CDR3 covers 15 residues. CDR1 and CDR2 (germline): SGHTA, FQGTGA. V was pared by 5 bases and J by 10 bases, with 8 bases of the junction left unmatched. The CDR3 DNA follows: TGTGCCAGCAGCCCGGGACTAGCGGGACCCCCCGAGCAGTTCTTC. This gives the protein CASSPGLAGPPEQFF.

The chain has TRBV15 and TRBJ2-2; TRBD2 aligns across 11 bases. The J segment lost 1 base and the V segment lost 3 bases, leaving 13 bases of the junction unmatched. The CDR3 is made up of 20 amino acids. The germline V gene has CDR1 LNHNV and CDR2 YYDKDF (reference sequence). The CDR3 DNA reads TGTGCCACCAGCAGCACACTAGCGGGAGAAGTAGAAAGGAACACCGGGGAGCTGTTTTTT. Translating gives CATSSTLAGEVERNTGELFF.

This chain joins TRBV13 and TRBJ2-5; a possible D gene is TRBD2 (6 bases). The CDR3 runs 15 residues. Trimming removed 5 bases from V and 4 bases from J, with 17 bases in between. Germline values: CDR1 PRHDT, CDR2 FYEKMQ (reference sequence). The CDR3 nucleotides are TGTGCCAGCAGCCGCCGAGGGGCGGGGTCAGAGACCCAGTACTTC. It codes for CASSRRGAGSETQYF. Based on the CDR3 plus reference TRBV13 and TRBJ2-5, the full variable domain is AAGVIQSPRHLIKEKRETATLKCYPIPRHDTVYWYQQGPGQDPQFLISFYEKMQSDKGSIPDRFSAQQFSDYHSELNMSSLELGDSALYFCASSRRGAGSETQYFGPGTRLLVL.

The V call is TRBV7-9, the J call TRBJ2-2; D is unclear. The CDR3 is 15 residues long. Germline-derived CDR1 and CDR2 are SEHNR and FQNEAQ (reference sequence). Trimming removed 5 bases from V and 5 bases from J, with 15 bases in between. The CDR3 here is CASSLGAASTGELFF. CDR3 in DNA: TGTGCCAGCAGCCTAGGCGCGGCTTCTACCGGGGAGCTGTTTTTT.

The chain carries TRBV6-5 and TRBJ2-1; 7 positions agree with TRBD1. V was clipped by 0 bases and J by 5 bases; unmatched bases: 1. The CDR3 covers 14 residues. Germline CDR1 MNHEY, CDR2 SVGAGI. The CDR3 DNA reads TGTGCCAGCAGTTACTCCGACAGGGACAATGAGCAGTTCTTC. Amino acid sequence: CASSYSDRDNEQFF.

The chain's CDR3 is CASSQDRQVSNSPLHF. CDR3 in DNA: TGCGCCAGCAGCCAAGATCGTCAGGTGTCTAATTCACCCCTCCACTTT. This chain links TRBV4-3 with TRBJ1-6; D is ambiguous. Germline CDR1 is LGHNA and CDR2 is YSLEER. The CDR3 loop spans 16 amino acids. V was trimmed by 0 bases and J by 6 bases, leaving 12 bases between them.

This chain links TRBV7-9 with TRBJ2-3; 9 bases are a match to TRBD2. Trimming took 6 bases from V and 2 from J; bases not matched to a gene: 6. The CDR3 loop spans 15 amino acids. Looked up from germline, CDR1 is SEHNR and CDR2 is FQNEAQ (reference sequence). CDR3 nucleotide sequence: TGTGCCAGCAGATTTGTAGCGGGGGTCACAGATACGCAGTATTTT. Translated: CASRFVAGVTDTQYF.

This clone came up once. The rearrangement joins TRBV4-1 to TRBJ1-5; D remains ambiguous. The CDR3 has 13 amino acids. Germline-derived CDR1 and CDR2 are MGHRA and YSYEKL. Trimming cost V 1 base and J 3 bases, with 4 bases left between them. CDR3 residues: CASSQGANQPQHF. The CDR3 coding sequence is TGCGCCAGCAGCCAAGGGGCCAATCAGCCCCAGCATTTT.

This clone rates as large (0.1 to 1%). The CDR3 loop reads CAWGQGSGNIQYF. The CDR3, as DNA: TGTGCCTGGGGACAGGGGAGCGGAAACATTCAGTACTTC. The chain is built from TRBV30 and TRBJ2-4, with 9 nucleotides matching TRBD1. The V gene end was trimmed by 5 bases and the J gene end by 6 bases; junction bases not matched to a gene: 5. The CDR3 totals 13 residues. CDR1 is GTSNPN and CDR2 is SVGIG in the germline V gene (reference sequence). Combining the CDR3 with reference TRBV30 and TRBJ2-4 gives the whole variable domain SQTIHQWPATLVQPVGSPLSLECTVEGTSNPNLYWYRQAAGRGLQLLFYSVGIGQISSEVPQNLSASRPQDRQFILSSKKLLLSDSGFYLCAWGQGSGNIQYFGAGTRLSVL.

The chain employs TRBV19 and TRBJ2-1; 12 bases are a match to TRBD2. Germline CDR1 reads LNHDA; CDR2 reads SQIVND (reference sequence). V lost 5 bases to trimming and J lost 3 bases; unmatched junction nucleotides: 5. The CDR3 sequence is 16 residues long. The CDR3 is CASSPRLAGVYNEQFF. For the CDR3, the DNA is TGTGCCAGTAGTCCGCGACTAGCGGGAGTCTACAATGAGCAGTTCTTC.

The V gene is TRBV27, the J gene TRBJ1-3, with a possible D match to TRBD1 (6 bases). The CDR3 totals 13 residues. Germline values: CDR1 MNHEY, CDR2 SMNVEV (reference sequence). Trimming pared 6 bases from V and 4 bases from J, leaving 10 bases between. CDR3 DNA: TGTGCCAGCAGCCGAGACAGGGGAAACACCATATATTTT. Translation gives CASSRDRGNTIYF.

This clone was observed a single time. The chain carries TRBV11-2 and TRBJ2-7; a weak D match, TRBD1 (6 bases). Germline V gives CDR1 SGHAT, CDR2 FQNNGV. Trimming cost V 1 base and J 1 base, with 14 bases left between them. This CDR3 region has 16 residues. CDR3 protein: CASSLAVQGGSYEQYF. In DNA form, the CDR3 reads TGTGCCAGCAGCTTAGCGGTACAGGGTGGGTCCTACGAGCAGTACTTC.

This chain joins TRBV27 and TRBJ2-2, with 7 bases matching TRBD2. Germline trimming cut 10 bases from V and 1 base from J; bases unmatched to any gene: 6. The CDR3 sequence is 14 residues long. CDR1 and CDR2 (germline): MNHEY, SMNVEV (reference sequence). The CDR3 is CAIRSGLNTGELFF. The CDR3 DNA sequence: TGTGCCATCCGTAGCGGGTTGAACACCGGGGAGCTGTTTTTT.

In its sample, this clone ranks as large. The V call is TRBV30, the J call TRBJ2-7, with 9 bases that match TRBD1. J lost 3 bases, V lost 4 bases, and 4 bases had no gene match. Germline V gene sequence: CDR1 GTSNPN, CDR2 SVGIG (reference sequence). The CDR3 sequence is 13 residues long. CDR3 in amino acids: CAWTPGQGYEQYF. The DNA for the CDR3 is TGTGCCTGGACTCCGGGACAGGGCTACGAGCAGTACTTC.